The clone carrying this T cell receptor beta chain has ten or more counts. Looked up from germline, CDR1 is LNHDA and CDR2 is SQIVND (reference sequence). The V and J ends lost 5 bases and 9 bases respectively, with 13 bases between them. This CDR3 comprises 13 residues. Amplification yielded TCR beta CDR3 regions, with RNA transcripts as the source. The TCR CDR3 was amplified in a first-round RT-PCR using the HTBI primer set. TCRdb passed the multiplex PCR reads through MiXCR, listing each CDR3 protein once. The profile shows nearly 750,000 distinct CDR3 sequences, about a third of them singletons. This sample is drawn from a study of T cells in Graves' hyperthyroidism and ophthalmopathy.

The source is a woman in her 40s with Graves' hyperthyroidism. What was sequenced was blood. The genes are TRBV19 and TRBJ2-2; maybe TRBD1 (6 bases). Here the CDR3 DNA reads TGTGCCAGTAGTGTCATACAGGGCTGGGAGCTGTTTTTT. Amino acid sequence: CASSVIQGWELFF.